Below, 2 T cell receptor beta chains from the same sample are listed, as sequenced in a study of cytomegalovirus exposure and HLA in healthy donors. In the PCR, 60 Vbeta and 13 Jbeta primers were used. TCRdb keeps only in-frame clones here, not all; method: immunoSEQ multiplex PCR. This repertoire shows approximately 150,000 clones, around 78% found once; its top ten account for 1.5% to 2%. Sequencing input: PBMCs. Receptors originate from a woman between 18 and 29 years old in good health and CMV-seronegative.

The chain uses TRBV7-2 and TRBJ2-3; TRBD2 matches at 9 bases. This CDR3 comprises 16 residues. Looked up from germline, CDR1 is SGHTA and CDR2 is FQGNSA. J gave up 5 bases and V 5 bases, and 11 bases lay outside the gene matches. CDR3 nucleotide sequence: TGTGCCAGCAGCCCGAGGGGCGGGGGGGCAGGAGATACGCAGTATTTT. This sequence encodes CASSPRGGGAGDTQYF.

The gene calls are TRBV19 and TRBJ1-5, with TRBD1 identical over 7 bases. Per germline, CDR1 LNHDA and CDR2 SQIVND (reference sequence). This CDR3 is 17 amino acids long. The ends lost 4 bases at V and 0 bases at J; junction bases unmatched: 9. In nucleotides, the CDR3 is TGTGCCAGTAGTACTTACCGGGACAGAAATAGCAATCAGCCCCAGCATTTT. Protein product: CASSTYRDRNSNQPQHF. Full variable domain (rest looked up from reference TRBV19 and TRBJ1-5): DGGITQSPKYLFRKEGQNVTLSCEQNLNHDAMYWYRQDPGQGLRLIYYSQIVNDFQKGDIAEGYSVSREKKESFPLTVTSAQKNPTAFYLCASSTYRDRNSNQPQHFGDGTRLSIL.